A single sample gave rise to the 23 T cell receptor beta chains below, sequenced in a study of regulatory T cells in long-lasting Graves disease. As to time point: newly diagnosed GD, antithyroid drugs for less than 3 months. PBMCs were the source of the RNA used for TCR sequencing. CDR3 regions were amplified by Arm-PCR using iRepertoire HTBI primers to build TCR beta libraries. From the multiplex PCR reads, TCRdb called clonotypes with MiXCR, one entry per CDR3 protein. The repertoire holds 410,000 or so distinct CDR3 sequences, with under 15% as singletons. Separately, the same data were catalogued under a study of T cells in Graves' hyperthyroidism and ophthalmopathy.

This sample comprised peripheral blood mononuclear cells (PBMCs), obtained at new diagnosis, from a patient treated with antithyroid drugs. These receptors were taken from a woman aged 25 to 39 with Graves disease.

The sample holds many counts of this clonotype. The chain links TRBV2 to TRBJ1-4; TRBD1 matches at 9 bases. Germline-derived CDR1 and CDR2 are SNHLY and FYNNEI. With 6 bases clipped from V and 6 bases from J, the junction kept 5 bases outside the gene matches. CDR3 length: 14 amino acids. Here the CDR3 reads CASRAQGADEKLFF. CDR3 bases: TGTGCCAGCAGAGCACAGGGGGCGGATGAAAAACTGTTTTTT.

This clonotype was seen repeatedly, ten times or more. The V gene is TRBV11-2, the J gene TRBJ2-7; 8 nucleotides agree with TRBD2. This CDR3 is 12 amino acids long. CDR1 SGHAT and CDR2 FQNNGV come from the germline V gene. The junction had 0 bases not matched to a gene; V was cut back by 6 bases and J by 2 bases. The CDR3 DNA sequence: TGTGCCAGCAGACTAGCGGCCTACGAGCAGTACTTC. This sequence encodes CASRLAAYEQYF.

This clonotype has at least ten counts. V is TRBV20-1 and J is TRBJ1-1; 7 bases fit TRBD1. The CDR3 sequence is 13 residues long. The germline gives CDR1 DFQATT, CDR2 SNEGSKA (reference sequence). V gave up 6 bases and J gave up 3 bases; unmatched junction bases: 7. CDR3 amino acids: CSAVGQKDTEAFF. Here the CDR3 DNA reads TGCAGTGCAGTGGGACAGAAGGACACTGAAGCTTTCTTT.

This clonotype appeared a few times. This rearrangement joins TRBV14 to TRBJ2-3; D possibly matches TRBD1 or TRBD2 (5 bases each). CDR1 is SGHDN, CDR2 FVKESK, per germline. V was clipped by 3 bases and J by 2 bases, with 21 bases between them. The CDR3 is 18 amino acids. The CDR3 spells CASSQGSGYHGTTDTQYF. The DNA of the CDR3 is TGTGCCAGCAGCCAGGGCTCAGGGTATCACGGGACCACAGATACGCAGTATTTT.

This clonotype was observed at least ten times. This chain links TRBV12-3 or TRBV12-4 with TRBJ2-5; 9 bases match TRBD1. The CDR3 length is 17 residues. The V gene end was trimmed by 5 bases and the J gene end by 3 bases; junction bases not matched to a gene: 13. The CDR3 sequence: CASSRSGTGLLKETQYF. CDR3 in DNA: TGTGCCAGCAGTCGCTCCGGGACAGGGCTTTTAAAAGAGACCCAGTACTTC.

This clonotype appeared a few times. This chain links TRBV3-1 with TRBJ2-7; TRBD1 matches 12 bases. The CDR3 totals 19 residues. V dropped 4 bases and J dropped 2; count of bases not matched to a gene: 15. From germline, CDR1 is LGHDT and CDR2 YNNKEL (reference sequence). CDR3 in amino acids: CASSRNPGTGGGKTYEQYF. CDR3 in DNA: TGTGCCAGCAGCCGAAATCCCGGGACAGGGGGCGGAAAAACCTACGAGCAGTACTTC.

J is TRBJ2-1 and V is TRBV5-4; D may be TRBD1 or TRBD2 (5 bases each). This CDR3 is built from 14 residues. Germline lookup yields CDR1 SGHNT and CDR2 YYREEE (reference sequence). V lost 4 bases and J lost 6, with 14 bases in between. CDR3 sequence reads: CASSGPGTPNEQFF. As DNA, the CDR3 is TGTGCCAGCAGCGGACCCGGGACCCCCAATGAGCAGTTCTTC.

This clonotype was recorded at least ten times. The V and J genes are TRBV11-2 and TRBJ2-7; 10 bases fit TRBD1. Germline V gene sequence: CDR1 SGHAT, CDR2 FQNNGV. V gave up 6 bases and J gave up 4 bases; unmatched junction bases: 12. The length of the CDR3 is 16 residues. The CDR3 region is CASSKSRGTGDYEQYF. The CDR3 coding sequence is TGTGCCAGCAGTAAATCCCGCGGGACAGGGGATTACGAGCAGTACTTC.

The sample holds many counts of this clonotype. The chain recombines TRBV27 with TRBJ2-1; the D gene is possibly TRBD2 (6 bases). V gave up 5 bases and J gave up 6 bases, with 11 bases separating them. Germline assignment: CDR1 MNHEY and CDR2 SMNVEV (reference sequence). The length of the CDR3 is 13 residues. CDR3 DNA sequence: TGTGCCAGCAGTCGCGGGACTCCCAATGAGCAGTTCTTC. This encodes CASSRGTPNEQFF.

This chain uses TRBV12-5 with TRBJ2-2; 8 bases are a match to TRBD1. The CDR3 length is 17 residues. CDR1 is LGHNT, CDR2 FRNRAP, per germline. V was pared by 1 base and J by 0 bases, with 4 bases of the junction left unmatched. Here the CDR3 DNA reads TGTGCTAGTGGTTTGGCCCTACAGGGGGCGAACACCGGGGAGCTGTTTTTT. Amino acids: CASGLALQGANTGELFF.

This clonotype has a count of ten or more. V and J are TRBV12-3 or TRBV12-4 and TRBJ2-5; 13 bases line up with TRBD2. This CDR3 has 16 amino acids. The ends lost 2 bases at V and 6 bases at J; junction bases unmatched: 6. The CDR3 DNA is TGTGCCAGCAGTTTAACTAGCGGGAGGGATCAGAAGACCCAGTACTTC. Translating gives CASSLTSGRDQKTQYF.

This clonotype came up a few times. V and J are TRBV5-6 and TRBJ2-3, with D uncertain. The germline gives CDR1 SGHDT, CDR2 YYEEEE. The V gene lost 4 bases and the J gene lost 4 bases, with 16 bases spanning the gap. The CDR3 extends over 15 amino acids. The CDR3 here is CASSARSFAADTQYF. The CDR3, as DNA: TGTGCCAGCAGCGCAAGAAGCTTCGCAGCAGATACGCAGTATTTT.

V gene TRBV11-2 combines with J gene TRBJ2-1; the match to TRBD2 covers 11 bases. Germline V gene lookup returns CDR1 SGHAT and CDR2 FQNNGV. The CDR3 spans 16 residues. Trimming took 0 bases from V and 5 from J; bases not matched to a gene: 3. The CDR3 here is CASSLDRGLADNEQFF. The CDR3, as DNA: TGTGCCAGCAGCTTAGATCGGGGACTAGCGGACAATGAGCAGTTCTTC.

This clonotype was recorded many times. The chain uses TRBV27 and TRBJ2-7; maybe TRBD2 (7 bases). This CDR3 comprises 13 residues. The V end was cut by 6 bases, the J end by 7 bases, with 16 bases between. Germline V lookup: CDR1 MNHEY, CDR2 SMNVEV (reference sequence). The CDR3 region is CASRAGAWGEQYF. CDR3 coding DNA: TGTGCCAGCAGGGCGGGGGCCTGGGGGGAGCAGTACTTC.

In its sample, this clonotype was seen many times. V usage is TRBV12-3 or TRBV12-4 and J usage is TRBJ2-1; TRBD2 matches 7 bases. After removal of 6 bases from V and 7 bases from J, the junction contained 9 bases not matched to a gene. CDR3 length: 14 residues. As DNA, the CDR3 is TGTGCCAGCAGCTTCGCCAAGGGAGGGAATGAGCAGTTCTTC. Translated, it gives CASSFAKGGNEQFF.

The sample holds a few counts of this clonotype. The V gene is TRBV5-1, the J gene TRBJ2-2; no clear D. The CDR3 covers 14 residues. The V gene lost 3 bases and the J gene lost 6 bases, with 12 bases spanning the gap. CDR1 SGHRS and CDR2 YFSETQ come from the germline V gene. CDR3 loop: CASSYQGSPGELFF. CDR3 DNA sequence: TGCGCCAGCAGCTACCAAGGGTCTCCCGGGGAGCTGTTTTTT.

The chain is built from TRBV18 and TRBJ1-4; no clear D. Germline V gene lookup returns CDR1 KGHSH and CDR2 LQKENI. This CDR3 is 13 amino acids long. Trimming took off 3 bases at V and 4 bases at J, with 6 bases between the two ends. In DNA, the CDR3 is TGTGCCAGCTCACCCAGCTATAATGAAAAACTGTTTTTT. Translating gives CASSPSYNEKLFF.

The rearrangement joins TRBV18 to TRBJ1-5; D is possibly TRBD1 (6 bases). Germline assignment: CDR1 KGHSH and CDR2 LQKENI. The CDR3 is made up of 16 amino acids. Trimming took 2 bases from V and 0 from J, leaving 11 bases between them. The CDR3 bases are TGTGCCAGCTCACCAGGGGCAGGGGCTAGCAATCAGCCCCAGCATTTT. This codes for CASSPGAGASNQPQHF. The whole variable domain, filled in from reference TRBV18 and TRBJ1-5, reads NAGVMQNPRHLVRRRGQEARLRCSPMKGHSHVYWYRQLPEEGLKFMVYLQKENIIDESGMPKERFSAEFPKEGPSILRIQQVVRGDSAAYFCASSPGAGASNQPQHFGDGTRLSIL.

In its sample, this clonotype was seen many times. Germline and junction disagree at one end, which may indicate a read error. The J gene is TRBJ2-4, the V gene TRBV5-1, with TRBD1 as a possible D gene (6 bases). Per the germline V gene, CDR1 is SGHRS and CDR2 is YFSETQ. The CDR3 is 14 amino acids. The CDR3 DNA is TGCGCCAGCAGCTTGTTGGTGGCAGGGGAGTTTAGGGACTTC. This sequence encodes CASSLLVAGEFRDF.

In this sample, this clonotype turned up many times. The chain links TRBV11-2 to TRBJ1-1; D is possibly TRBD1 (5 bases). The V end was cut by 0 bases, the J end by 7 bases, with 9 bases between. The germline CDR1 and CDR2 sequences are SGHAT and FQNNGV. The CDR3 totals 13 residues. In DNA form, the CDR3 reads TGTGCCAGCAGCTTAGAGCAGGGCAGTGAAGCTTTCTTT. Translated: CASSLEQGSEAFF.

The sample holds many counts of this clonotype. V usage is TRBV20-1 and J usage is TRBJ1-1; 7 bases match TRBD1. Unmatched junction bases numbered 10, after V lost 5 bases and J lost 4 bases. The V gene's germline CDR1 is DFQATT and CDR2 SNEGSKA (reference sequence). The CDR3 loop spans 14 amino acids. CDR3 bases: TGCAGTGCTTCTACGACAGGGTCAGTCACTGAAGCTTTCTTT. Its protein product is CSASTTGSVTEAFF.

This clonotype was seen a single time. The DNA of the CDR3 is TGCAGTGCTAGAGAGTGGGGGGGCGCTAATTCACCCCTCCACTTT. Protein sequence: CSAREWGGANSPLHF. The rearrangement uses TRBV20-1 and TRBJ1-6, with D possibly being TRBD1 (6 bases). The ends were cut back, 0 bases at V and 6 bases at J, with 12 bases in the middle. Germline V CDR1 and CDR2: DFQATT, SNEGSKA (reference sequence). The CDR3 runs 15 residues.

This clonotype has only a few counts. The chain carries TRBV10-2 and TRBJ1-3; possible D gene TRBD1, 5 bases. CDR1 is WSHSY and CDR2 is SAAADI in the germline V gene. V was trimmed by 5 bases and J by 3 bases, leaving 11 bases between them. CDR3 length: 14 amino acids. CDR3 DNA sequence: TGCGCCAGCAGTCGAAAGGGGCTTGGAAACACCATATATTTT. Translating gives CASSRKGLGNTIYF.